This passage covers 2 T cell receptor beta chains from one sample sequenced in a study of CD8 T cells in Susac syndrome. It was with random hexamers that roughly 0.5 to 1 ug RNA was reverse transcribed. One entry per CDR3 protein results from TCRdb running MiXCR on the immunoSEQ multiplex PCR reads. This sample has around 190,000 distinct CDR3 sequences, with approximately 95% found just once. The material sequenced was CD4+ T cells from PBMCs. The receptors here all came from a human donor in good health.

The chain employs TRBV5-1 and TRBJ1-4; D unclear. The length of the CDR3 is 13 residues. Trimming removed 1 base at V and 8 bases at J, with 9 bases between. Germline values: CDR1 SGHRS, CDR2 YFSETQ. The CDR3 spells CASSLPDREKLFF. CDR3 nucleotide sequence: TGCGCCAGCAGCTTGCCTGATAGGGAAAAACTGTTTTTT.

This clonotype has only a few counts. V usage is TRBV3-1 and J usage is TRBJ2-2; D is unresolved. CDR3 length: 11 amino acids. V was cut by 9 bases and J by 4 bases, with 6 bases left in between. CDR1 is LGHDT and CDR2 is YNNKEL in the germline V gene (reference sequence). For the CDR3, the DNA is TGTGCCAGTTCAGCCACCGGGGAGCTGTTTTTT. Translating it yields CASSATGELFF. The entire variable domain, with the rest obtained from reference TRBV3-1 and TRBJ2-2, is as follows: DTAVSQTPKYLVTQMGNDKSIKCEQNLGHDTMYWYKQDSKKFLKIMFSYNNKELIINETVPNRFSPKSPDKAHLNLHINSLELGDSAVYFCASSATGELFFGEGSRLTVL.